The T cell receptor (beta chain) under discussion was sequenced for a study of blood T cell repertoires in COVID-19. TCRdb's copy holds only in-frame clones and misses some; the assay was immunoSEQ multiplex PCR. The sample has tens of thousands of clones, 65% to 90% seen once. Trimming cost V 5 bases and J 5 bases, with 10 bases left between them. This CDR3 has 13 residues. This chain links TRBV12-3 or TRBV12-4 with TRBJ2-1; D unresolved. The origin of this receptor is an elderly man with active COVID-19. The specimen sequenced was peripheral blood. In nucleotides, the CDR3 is TGTGCCAGCAGTAGCCTCCTCAACAATGAGCAGTTCTTC. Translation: CASSSLLNNEQFF.